This TCR beta chain appears in the sequencing data of a study of T-cell memory formation after mild COVID-19. CDR1 is KGHDR and CDR2 is SFDVKD in the germline V gene. CDR3 length equals 16 residues. V was trimmed by 5 bases and J by 7 bases, leaving 19 bases between them. After 5'RACE with constant-segment primers, TCR alpha and TCR beta cDNA libraries carrying sample barcodes and UMIs were obtained. TCRdb reanalysed the 5' RACE reads using MiXCR and keeps one entry per CDR3 protein. The data contain roughly 300,000 distinct CDR3 sequences, approximately 8.4% of them singletons. The sample was PBMCs or a T cell subset sorted from them (not recorded which). The rearrangement links TRBV24-1 to TRBJ1-4; possibly TRBD1 for D (5 bases). This receptor was identified in a man between 18 and 29 years old who had mild COVID-19 (a few samples of this study predate the infection). Cell type and time point are not known. Written as DNA, the CDR3 is TGTGCCACCAGTGGCCCGTCTATTCGGGGGGGTGAAAAACTGTTTTTT. This encodes CATSGPSIRGGEKLFF.